The subject of this entry is one T cell receptor beta chain. What it binds is not known. These data belong to a study of radiation and T cells in renal cell carcinoma. On the study more broadly: Nephrectomy followed 15 Gy stereotactic body radiation by 4 weeks.

The CDR3 sequence is 13 residues long. V was trimmed by 6 bases and J by 4 bases, leaving 11 bases between them. Per the germline V gene, CDR1 is SGDLS and CDR2 is YYNGEE. The data were produced by immunoSEQ multiplex PCR, yet TCRdb's version contains in-frame clones alone and is incomplete. The data contain tens of thousands of clones, around 80% of them singletons. Study-wide results and limits: From baseline, blood top tumor clonotypes peaked at 2 weeks post-radiation.

Time point described: blood 2 weeks post-SBRT. Treatment denoted: 15 Gy SBRT to primary tumor, nephrectomy 4 weeks later. Radiation-treated patients gave blood at baseline, week 2 and week 4. This clonotype was sampled from a man aged 55 to 70 with renal cell carcinoma. V usage is TRBV9 and J usage is TRBJ1-3; D remains unclear. The material sequenced was blood, taken from a patient whose treatment included radiotherapy and nephrectomy. CDR3 region: CASTSIGGNTIYF. DNA for the CDR3: TGTGCCAGCACCTCAATAGGGGGAAACACCATATATTTT.